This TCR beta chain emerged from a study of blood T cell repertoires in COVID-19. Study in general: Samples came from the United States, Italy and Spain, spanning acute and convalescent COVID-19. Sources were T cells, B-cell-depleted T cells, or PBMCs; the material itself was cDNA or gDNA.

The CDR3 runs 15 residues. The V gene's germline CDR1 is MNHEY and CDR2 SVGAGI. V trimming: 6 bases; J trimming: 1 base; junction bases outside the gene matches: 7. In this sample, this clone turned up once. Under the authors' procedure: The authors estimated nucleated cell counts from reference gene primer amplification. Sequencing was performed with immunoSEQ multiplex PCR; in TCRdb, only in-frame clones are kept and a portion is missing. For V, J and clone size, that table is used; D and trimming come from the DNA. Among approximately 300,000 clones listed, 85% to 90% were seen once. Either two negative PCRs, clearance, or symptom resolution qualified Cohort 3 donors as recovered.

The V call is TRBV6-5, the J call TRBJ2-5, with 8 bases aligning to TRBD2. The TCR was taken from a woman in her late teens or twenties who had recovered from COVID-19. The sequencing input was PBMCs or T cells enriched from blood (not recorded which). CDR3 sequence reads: CASRSGGVGQETQYF. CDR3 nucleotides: TGTGCCAGCAGATCCGGGGGGGTCGGCCAAGAGACCCAGTACTTC.